This TCR beta chain was profiled in a study of STAT5B mutations in CD4+ large granular lymphocyte leukemia. This clone was seen a handful of times. The target antigen is unknown. Broader study findings: Patient CD4-sorted repertoires looked more clonal than healthy CD4+ repertoires, even without putative leukemic clones.

CDR1 is LGHNA and CDR2 is YNFKEQ in the germline V gene. The V and J ends lost 4 bases and 5 bases respectively, with 5 bases between them. This CDR3 has 12 amino acids. Original data processing: Productive clonotypes were detectable down to 2.59 x 10-5 frequency. Some clones are missing from TCRdb's copy, which holds only in-frame ones; the method was immunoSEQ multiplex PCR. V and J calls and clone size are copied from that table; D and trimming were computed from the DNA. The sample includes tens of thousands of clones, 82% of them seen just once. Sequencing was performed on CD4+ T cells from blood buffy coats. The clonotype was recovered from a human donor in good health. The chain recombines TRBV4-2 with TRBJ1-4, with D unresolved. CDR3 in amino acids: CASSRLNEKLFF. CDR3 DNA sequence: TGTGCCAGCAGCCGTCTAAATGAAAAACTGTTTTTT.